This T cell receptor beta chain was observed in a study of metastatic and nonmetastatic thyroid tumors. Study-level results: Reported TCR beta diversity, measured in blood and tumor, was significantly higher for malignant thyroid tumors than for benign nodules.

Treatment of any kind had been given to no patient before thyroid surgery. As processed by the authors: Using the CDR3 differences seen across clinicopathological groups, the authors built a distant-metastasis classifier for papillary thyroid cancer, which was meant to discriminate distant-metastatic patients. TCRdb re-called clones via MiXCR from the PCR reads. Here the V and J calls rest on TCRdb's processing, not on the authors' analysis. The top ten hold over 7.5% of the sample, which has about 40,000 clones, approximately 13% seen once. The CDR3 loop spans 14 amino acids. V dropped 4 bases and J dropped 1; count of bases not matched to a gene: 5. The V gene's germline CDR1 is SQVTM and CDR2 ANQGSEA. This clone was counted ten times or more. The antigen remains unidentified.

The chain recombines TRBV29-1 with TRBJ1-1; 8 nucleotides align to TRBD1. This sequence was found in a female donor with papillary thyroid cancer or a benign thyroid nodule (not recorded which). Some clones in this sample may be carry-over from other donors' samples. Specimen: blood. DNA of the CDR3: TGCAGCGTTGTCGGGGACAGGTCGAACACTGAAGCTTTCTTT. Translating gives CSVVGDRSNTEAFF.